This T cell receptor beta chain was identified in a study of blood T cell repertoires in COVID-19 (dated by TCRdb to 2020 to 2022). Concerning the study at large: The collaborator samples originated in the United States, Italy and Spain and spanned the acute and convalescent phases of COVID-19. The prospective study material was composed of cDNA or gDNA derived from T cells, B-cell-depleted T cells, or PBMCs. Subjects who had been exposed to COVID-19, were actively infected with it, or had recovered from it provided the deeply sampled blood TCRbeta repertoires that made up the dataset. A freely available public database, intended as a resource for researchers studying the immune response to SARS-CoV-2, is where the repertoires were released. Samples were obtained from the ongoing ImmuneRACE study (first 160 participants) and from approximately 1,200 subjects provided by 6 global collaborators. A de-identified subject ID, COVID-19 status, age in years and sex were almost always included in the sample metadata. Where HLA class I and class II types were available, the types were taken from metadata supplied by the sample provider, not from assay-based typing. Broad study findings and their caveats: The quantity of clinical and demographic metadata differed by source and by participant and was supplied without curation.

V is cut by 6 bases and J by 0 bases, and the space between the germline ends is 5 bases. CDR3 length: 13 amino acids, cysteine to phenylalanine. Solely the CDR3 DNA is kept, with 39 bases framed from the first base. The CDR1 and CDR2 encoded by the germline V gene are KGHSH and LQKENI. Enrolling through a virtual design, the prospective study's participants ranged in age from roughly 18 to 90 years and lived across approximately 25 United States geographic areas. Cohort assignment in the prospective study relied on participant-reported clinical history from a screening survey and a study questionnaire. Exposed participants were defined as having been in contact with someone with a PCR-confirmed or clinician-diagnosed COVID-19 case within 2 weeks of study entry. In the prospective study, whole blood, serum and a nasopharyngeal or oropharyngeal swab were collected from each participant by mobile phlebotomists. Prospective study participants could optionally give additional blood draws and questionnaires over a roughly two-month period. Prospective study blood samples were shipped either frozen or at room temperature before DNA extraction.

TCRbeta CDR3 regions were amplified from genomic DNA using the immunoSEQ Assay, a bias-controlled multiplex PCR. From the authors' description of their analysis: The number of nucleated cells in each sample was estimated by amplification of reference gene primers within the assay. To quantify the absolute abundance of each unique TCRbeta CDR3 rearrangement, sequence reads were collapsed and filtered. For each sample, productive Simpson clonality was calculated as the square root of Simpson's diversity index across productive rearrangements. TCRdb took over this immuneACCESS table, retaining in-frame rearrangements with V and J assigned. Such tables are incomplete; in checked studies, under half of the missing clones stem from an unresolved V gene, and the remainder is unexplained. The V and J calls and clone size were taken over from that table, and D and trimming were inferred from the DNA. The sample profile shows roughly 260,000 clones; approximately 83% of them were found once. The biggest ten clones account for about 3.9% of the sample.

The count of this clone is one. Its specific antigen is unknown. Qualities for individual bases were not recorded, and no much larger clone is one base off. The chain couples TRBV18 to TRBJ1-4; the D gene is not confidently resolved. The TCR comes from a woman aged 40 to 49 who had been exposed to COVID-19. The specimen sequenced was PBMCs or T cells enriched from blood (not recorded which). The DNA reads as follows: TGTGCCAGCTCTCCGGCAACTAATGAAAAACTGTTTTTT. Its protein reads: CASSPATNEKLFF.